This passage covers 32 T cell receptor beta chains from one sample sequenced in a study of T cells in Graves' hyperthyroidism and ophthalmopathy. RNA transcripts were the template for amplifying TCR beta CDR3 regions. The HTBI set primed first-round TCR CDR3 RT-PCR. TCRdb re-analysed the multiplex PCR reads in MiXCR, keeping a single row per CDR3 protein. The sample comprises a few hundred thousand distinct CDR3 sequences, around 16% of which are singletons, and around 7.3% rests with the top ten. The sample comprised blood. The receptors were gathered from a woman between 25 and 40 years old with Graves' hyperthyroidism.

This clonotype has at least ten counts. CDR3 DNA: TGCGCCAGCAGCGGGATAGACTCCTACGAGCAGTACTTC. Residues: CASSGIDSYEQYF. This chain links TRBV5-1 with TRBJ2-7; D gene uncertain. CDR3 length equals 13 residues. V lost 4 bases and J 0 bases, leaving 8 bases between the germline ends. CDR1 and CDR2 (germline): SGHRS, YFSETQ. Full variable domain (missing parts from reference TRBV5-1 and TRBJ2-7): KAGVTQTPRYLIKTRGQQVTLSCSPISGHRSVSWYQQTPGQGLQFLFEYFSETQRNKGNFPGRFSGRQFSNSRSEMNVSTLELGDSALYLCASSGIDSYEQYFGPGTRLTVT.

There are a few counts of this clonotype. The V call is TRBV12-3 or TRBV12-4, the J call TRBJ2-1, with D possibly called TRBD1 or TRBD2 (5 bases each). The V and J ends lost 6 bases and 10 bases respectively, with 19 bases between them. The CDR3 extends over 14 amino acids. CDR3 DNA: TGTGCCAGCAGGAGCCGCGAGAGGGGCGGGGAGCAGTTCTTC. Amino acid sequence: CASRSRERGGEQFF.

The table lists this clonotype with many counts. CDR3: CASSSPQRTGSSAEAFF. The CDR3 DNA reads TGTGCCAGCAGTTCGCCCCAACGGACAGGGTCCTCCGCTGAAGCTTTCTTT. This chain connects TRBV6-5 to TRBJ1-1; 8 bases agree with TRBD1. The CDR3 length is 17 residues. V gave up 4 bases and J gave up 6 bases; unmatched junction bases: 16. The germline CDR1 and CDR2 sequences are MNHEY and SVGAGI.

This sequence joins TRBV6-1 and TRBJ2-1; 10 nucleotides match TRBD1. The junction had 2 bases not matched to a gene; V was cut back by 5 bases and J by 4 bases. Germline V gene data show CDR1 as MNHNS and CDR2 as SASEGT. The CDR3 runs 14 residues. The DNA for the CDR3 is TGTGCCAGCAGTCAGGGACAGGGGTACAATGAGCAGTTCTTC. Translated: CASSQGQGYNEQFF.

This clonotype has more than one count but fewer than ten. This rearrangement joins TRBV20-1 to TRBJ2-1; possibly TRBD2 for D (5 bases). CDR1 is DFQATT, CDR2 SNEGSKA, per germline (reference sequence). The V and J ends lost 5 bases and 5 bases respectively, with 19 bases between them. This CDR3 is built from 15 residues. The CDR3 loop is CSASPPGSKDNEQFF. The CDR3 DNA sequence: TGCAGTGCTTCCCCCCCGGGGAGCAAGGACAATGAGCAGTTCTTC.

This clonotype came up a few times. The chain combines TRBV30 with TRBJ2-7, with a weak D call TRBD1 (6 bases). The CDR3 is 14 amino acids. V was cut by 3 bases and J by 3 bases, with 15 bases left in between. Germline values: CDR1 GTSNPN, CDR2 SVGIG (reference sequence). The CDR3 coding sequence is TGTGCCTGGAGGGACAGTTCGCTCGTCTACGAGCAGTACTTC. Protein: CAWRDSSLVYEQYF.

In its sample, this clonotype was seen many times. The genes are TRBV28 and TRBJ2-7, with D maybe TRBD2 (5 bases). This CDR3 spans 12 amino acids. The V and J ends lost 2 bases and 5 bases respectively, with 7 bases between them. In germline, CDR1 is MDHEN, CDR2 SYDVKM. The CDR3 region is CASSLGRNEQYF. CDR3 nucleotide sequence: TGTGCCAGCAGTTTAGGGAGAAACGAGCAGTACTTC.

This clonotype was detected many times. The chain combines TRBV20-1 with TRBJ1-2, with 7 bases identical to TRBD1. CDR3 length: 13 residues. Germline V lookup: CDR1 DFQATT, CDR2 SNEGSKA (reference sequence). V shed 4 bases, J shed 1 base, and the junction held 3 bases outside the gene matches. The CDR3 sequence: CSAKGTDNYGYTF. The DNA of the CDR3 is TGCAGTGCTAAAGGGACAGATAACTATGGCTACACCTTC.

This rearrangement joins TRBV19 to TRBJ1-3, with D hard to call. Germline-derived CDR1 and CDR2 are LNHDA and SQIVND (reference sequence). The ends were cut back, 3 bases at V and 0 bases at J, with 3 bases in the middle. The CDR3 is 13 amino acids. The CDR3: CASSMSSGNTIYF. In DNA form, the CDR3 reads TGTGCCAGTAGTATGAGCTCTGGAAACACCATATATTTT. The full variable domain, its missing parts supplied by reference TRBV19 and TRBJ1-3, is DGGITQSPKYLFRKEGQNVTLSCEQNLNHDAMYWYRQDPGQGLRLIYYSQIVNDFQKGDIAEGYSVSREKKESFPLTVTSAQKNPTAFYLCASSMSSGNTIYFGEGSWLTVV.

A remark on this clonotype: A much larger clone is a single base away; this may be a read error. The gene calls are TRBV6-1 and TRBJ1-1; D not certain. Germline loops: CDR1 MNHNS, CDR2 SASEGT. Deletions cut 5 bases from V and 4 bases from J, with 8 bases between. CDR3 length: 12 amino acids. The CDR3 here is CASSTVSTEAFF. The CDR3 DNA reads TGTGCCAGCAGTACAGTGAGCACTGAAGCTTTCTTT.

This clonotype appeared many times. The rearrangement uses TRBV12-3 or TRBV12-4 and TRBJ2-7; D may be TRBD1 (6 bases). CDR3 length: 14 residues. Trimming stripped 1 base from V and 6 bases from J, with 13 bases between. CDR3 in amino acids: CASSLDLVGGEQYF. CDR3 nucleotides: TGTGCCAGCAGTTTAGATCTTGTAGGGGGCGAGCAGTACTTC.

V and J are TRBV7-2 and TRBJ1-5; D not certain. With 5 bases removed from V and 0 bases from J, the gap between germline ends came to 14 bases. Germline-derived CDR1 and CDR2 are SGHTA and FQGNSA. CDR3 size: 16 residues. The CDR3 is CASSALGGLSNQPQHF. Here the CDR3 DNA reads TGTGCCAGCAGCGCCCTTGGAGGGCTTAGCAATCAGCCCCAGCATTTT. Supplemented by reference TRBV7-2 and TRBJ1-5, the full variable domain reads GAGVSQSPSNKVTEKGKDVELRCDPISGHTALYWYRQSLGQGLEFLIYFQGNSAPDKSGLPSDRFSAERTGGSVSTLTIQRTQQEDSAVYLCASSALGGLSNQPQHFGDGTRLSIL.

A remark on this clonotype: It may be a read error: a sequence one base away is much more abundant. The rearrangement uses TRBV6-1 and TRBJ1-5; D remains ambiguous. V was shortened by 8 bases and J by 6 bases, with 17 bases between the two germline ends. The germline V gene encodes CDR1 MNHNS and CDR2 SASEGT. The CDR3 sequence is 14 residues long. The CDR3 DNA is TGTGCCAGCGGTCCAAGTACCTTTCGTCAGCCCCAGCATTTT. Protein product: CASGPSTFRQPQHF.

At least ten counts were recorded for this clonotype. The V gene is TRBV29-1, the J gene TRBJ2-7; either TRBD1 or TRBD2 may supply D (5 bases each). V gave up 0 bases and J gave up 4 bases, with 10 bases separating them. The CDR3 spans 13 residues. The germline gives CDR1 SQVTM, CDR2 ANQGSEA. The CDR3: CSVEDGDGYEQYF. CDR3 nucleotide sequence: TGCAGCGTTGAAGATGGGGACGGGTACGAGCAGTACTTC.

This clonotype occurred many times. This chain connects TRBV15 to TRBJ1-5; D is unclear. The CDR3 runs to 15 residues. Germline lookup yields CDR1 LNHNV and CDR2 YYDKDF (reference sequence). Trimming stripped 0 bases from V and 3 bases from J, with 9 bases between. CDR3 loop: CATSRDELANQPQHF. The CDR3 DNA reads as TGTGCCACCAGCAGAGATGAACTTGCCAATCAGCCCCAGCATTTT.

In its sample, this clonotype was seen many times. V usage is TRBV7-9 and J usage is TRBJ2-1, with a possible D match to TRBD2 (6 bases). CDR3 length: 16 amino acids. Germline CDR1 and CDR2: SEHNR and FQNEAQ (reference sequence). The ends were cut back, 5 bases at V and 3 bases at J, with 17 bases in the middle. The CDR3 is CASSPVAAGLYNEQFF. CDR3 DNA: TGTGCCAGCAGCCCAGTGGCGGCGGGACTCTACAATGAGCAGTTCTTC.

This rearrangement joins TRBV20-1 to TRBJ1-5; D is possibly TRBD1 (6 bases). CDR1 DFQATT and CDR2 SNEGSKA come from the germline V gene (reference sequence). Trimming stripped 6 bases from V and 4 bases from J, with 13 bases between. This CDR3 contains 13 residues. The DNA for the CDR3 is TGCAGTGCACTTGAGGGGGGGAATCAGCCCCAGCATTTT. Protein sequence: CSALEGGNQPQHF.

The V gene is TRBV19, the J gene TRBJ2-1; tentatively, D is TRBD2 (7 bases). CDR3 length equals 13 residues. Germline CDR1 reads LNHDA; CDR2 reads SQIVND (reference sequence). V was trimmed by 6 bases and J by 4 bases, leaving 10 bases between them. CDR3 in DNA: TGTGCCAGTAGACAGGGAGGGTACAATGAGCAGTTCTTC. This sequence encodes CASRQGGYNEQFF.

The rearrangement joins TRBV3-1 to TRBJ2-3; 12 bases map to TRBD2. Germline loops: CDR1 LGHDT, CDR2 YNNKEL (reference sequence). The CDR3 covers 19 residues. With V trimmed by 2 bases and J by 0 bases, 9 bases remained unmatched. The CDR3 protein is CASSQLSPLAGGSTDTQYF. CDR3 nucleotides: TGTGCCAGCAGCCAACTTTCCCCCCTAGCGGGAGGGAGCACAGATACGCAGTATTTT.

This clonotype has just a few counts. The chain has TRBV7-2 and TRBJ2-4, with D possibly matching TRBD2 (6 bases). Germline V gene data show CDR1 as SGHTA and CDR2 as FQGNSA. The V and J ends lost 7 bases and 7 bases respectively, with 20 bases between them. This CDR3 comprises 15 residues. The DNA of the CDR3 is TGTGCCAGCACCCCACTTGGAGGGGACCGGAACATTCAGTACTTC. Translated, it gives CASTPLGGDRNIQYF.

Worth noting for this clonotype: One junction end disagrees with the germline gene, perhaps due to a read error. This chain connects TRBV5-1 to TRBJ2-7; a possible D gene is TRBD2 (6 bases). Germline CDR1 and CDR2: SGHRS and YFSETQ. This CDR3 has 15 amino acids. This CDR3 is CASSLEPSETYERYF. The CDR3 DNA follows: TGCGCCAGCAGCTTGGAACCTAGCGAAACCTACGAGCGGTACTTC.

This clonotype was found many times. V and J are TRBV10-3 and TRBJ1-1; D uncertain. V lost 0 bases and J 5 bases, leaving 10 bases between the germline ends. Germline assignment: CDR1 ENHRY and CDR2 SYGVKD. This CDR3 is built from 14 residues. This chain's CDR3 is CAISESIIETEAFF. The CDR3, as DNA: TGTGCCATCAGTGAGTCGATAATTGAGACTGAAGCTTTCTTT.

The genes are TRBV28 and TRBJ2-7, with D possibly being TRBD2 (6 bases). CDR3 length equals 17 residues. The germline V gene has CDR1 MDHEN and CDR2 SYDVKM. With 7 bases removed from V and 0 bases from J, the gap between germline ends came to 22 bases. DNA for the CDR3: TGTGCCAGCACCAACCTTGGGCTAGCGAAATTCTCCTACGAGCAGTACTTC. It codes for CASTNLGLAKFSYEQYF.

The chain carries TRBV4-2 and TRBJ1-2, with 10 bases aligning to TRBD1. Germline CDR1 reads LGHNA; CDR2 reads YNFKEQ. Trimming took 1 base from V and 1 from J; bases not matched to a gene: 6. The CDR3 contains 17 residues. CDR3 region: CASSQAAGTGDNYGYTF. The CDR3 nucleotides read TGTGCCAGCAGCCAAGCCGCCGGGACAGGGGATAACTATGGCTACACCTTC.

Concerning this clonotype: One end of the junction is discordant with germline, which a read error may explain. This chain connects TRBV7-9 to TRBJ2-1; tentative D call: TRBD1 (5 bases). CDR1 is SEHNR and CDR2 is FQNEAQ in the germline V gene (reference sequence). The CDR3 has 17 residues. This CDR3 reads CATSLPSGWPFDNEQFF. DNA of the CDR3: TGTGCCACCAGCTTACCGTCAGGGTGGCCGTTCGACAATGAGCAGTTCTTC.

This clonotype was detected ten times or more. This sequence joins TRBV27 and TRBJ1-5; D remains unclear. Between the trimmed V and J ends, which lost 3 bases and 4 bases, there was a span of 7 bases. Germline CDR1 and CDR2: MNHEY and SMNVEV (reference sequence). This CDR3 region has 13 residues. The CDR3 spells CASSLLGNQPQHF. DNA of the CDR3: TGTGCCAGCAGTTTGTTGGGGAATCAGCCCCAGCATTTT.

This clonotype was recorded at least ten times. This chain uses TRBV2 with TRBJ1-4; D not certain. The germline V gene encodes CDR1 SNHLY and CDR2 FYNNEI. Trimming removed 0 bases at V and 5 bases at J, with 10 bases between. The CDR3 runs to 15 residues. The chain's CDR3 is CASSEAHGRNEKLFF. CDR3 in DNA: TGTGCCAGCAGTGAAGCGCACGGACGAAATGAAAAACTGTTTTTT.

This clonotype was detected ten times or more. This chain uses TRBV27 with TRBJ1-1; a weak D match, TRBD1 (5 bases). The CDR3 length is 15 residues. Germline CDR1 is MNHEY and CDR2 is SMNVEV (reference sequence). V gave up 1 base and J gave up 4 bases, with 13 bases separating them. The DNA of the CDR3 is TGTGCCAGCAGTTTATTGTTCGGCAGGGTCACTGAAGCTTTCTTT. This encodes CASSLLFGRVTEAFF.

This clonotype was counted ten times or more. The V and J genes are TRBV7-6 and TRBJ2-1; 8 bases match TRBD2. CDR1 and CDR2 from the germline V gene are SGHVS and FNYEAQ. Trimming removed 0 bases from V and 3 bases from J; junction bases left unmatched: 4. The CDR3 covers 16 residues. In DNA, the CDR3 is TGTGCCAGCAGCTTAGCCACTAGCGGTAACTACAATGAGCAGTTCTTC. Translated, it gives CASSLATSGNYNEQFF.

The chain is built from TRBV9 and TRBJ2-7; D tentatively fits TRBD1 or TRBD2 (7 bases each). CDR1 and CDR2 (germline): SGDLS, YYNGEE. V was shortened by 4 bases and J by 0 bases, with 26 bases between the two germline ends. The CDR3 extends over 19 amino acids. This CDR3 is CASSSPARTPGGASYEQYF. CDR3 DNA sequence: TGTGCCAGCAGCTCGCCCGCCCGGACCCCAGGGGGGGCCTCCTACGAGCAGTACTTC.

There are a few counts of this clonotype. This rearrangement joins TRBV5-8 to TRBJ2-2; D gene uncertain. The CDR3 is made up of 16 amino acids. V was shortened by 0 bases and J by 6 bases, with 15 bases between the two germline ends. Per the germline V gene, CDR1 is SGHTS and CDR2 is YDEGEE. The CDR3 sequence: CASSLGPSPQSGELFF. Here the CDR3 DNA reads TGTGCCAGCAGCTTGGGACCTTCGCCCCAATCCGGGGAGCTGTTTTTT.

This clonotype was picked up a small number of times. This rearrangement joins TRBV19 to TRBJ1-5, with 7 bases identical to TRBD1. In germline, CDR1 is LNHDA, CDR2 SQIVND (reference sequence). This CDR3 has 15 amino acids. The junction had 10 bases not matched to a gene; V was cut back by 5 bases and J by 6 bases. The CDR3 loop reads CASSLTGPLSQPQHF. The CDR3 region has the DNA TGTGCCAGTAGTTTGACAGGGCCCCTTTCTCAGCCCCAGCATTTT.